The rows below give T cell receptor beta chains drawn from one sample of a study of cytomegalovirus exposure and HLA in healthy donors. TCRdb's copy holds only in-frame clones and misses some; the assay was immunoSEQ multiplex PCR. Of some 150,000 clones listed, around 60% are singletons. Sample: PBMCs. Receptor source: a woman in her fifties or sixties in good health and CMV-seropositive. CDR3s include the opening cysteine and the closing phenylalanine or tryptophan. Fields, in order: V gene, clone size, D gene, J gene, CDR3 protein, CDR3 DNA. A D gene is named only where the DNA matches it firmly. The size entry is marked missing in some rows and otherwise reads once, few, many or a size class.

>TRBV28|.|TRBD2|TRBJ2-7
CASTSMAGAGYEQYF
TGTGCCAGCACTTCCATGGCGGGAGCTGGGTACGAGCAGTACTTC
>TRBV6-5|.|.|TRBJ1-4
CASSDGRGWGEKLFF
TGTGCCAGCAGCGACGGGCGCGGGTGGGGTGAAAAACTGTTTTTT
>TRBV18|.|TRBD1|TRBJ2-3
CASSATGGGTDTQYF
TGTGCCAGCTCAGCTACAGGGGGCGGCACAGATACGCAGTATTTT
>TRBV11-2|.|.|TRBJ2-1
CASSLDVALREQFF
TGTGCCAGCAGCTTAGACGTAGCCCTTAGGGAGCAGTTCTTC
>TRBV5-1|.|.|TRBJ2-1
CASSAGLEISYNEQFF
TGCGCCAGCAGCGCGGGACTGGAGATATCCTACAATGAGCAGTTCTTC
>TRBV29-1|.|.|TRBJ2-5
CSVVPDSQETQYF
TGCAGCGTTGTGCCCGACAGTCAAGAGACCCAGTACTTC
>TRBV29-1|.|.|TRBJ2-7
CSVLTAQSYEQYF
TGCAGCGTTTTGACAGCTCAGTCCTACGAGCAGTACTTC
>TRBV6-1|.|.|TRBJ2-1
CASSEVHRGGYNEQFF
TGTGCCAGCAGTGAGGTCCACAGGGGGGGATACAATGAGCAGTTCTTC
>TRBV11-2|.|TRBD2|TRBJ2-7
CASSLDRTSGRNEQYF
TGTGCCAGCAGCTTAGATCGAACTAGCGGGAGGAACGAGCAGTACTTC
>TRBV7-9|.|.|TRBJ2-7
CASSLGQGFHEQYF
TGTGCCAGCAGCTTAGGTCAGGGGTTCCACGAGCAGTACTTC
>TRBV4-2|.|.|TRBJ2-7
CASSLSGAEGEQYF
TGTGCCAGCAGCCTGAGTGGGGCGGAAGGGGAGCAGTACTTC
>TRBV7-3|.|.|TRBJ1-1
CASSLTPAGPNTEAFF
TGTGCCAGCAGCTTAACTCCGGCAGGCCCGAACACTGAAGCTTTCTTT
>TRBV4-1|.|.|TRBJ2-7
CASSQLGSSYEQYF
TGCGCCAGCAGCCAACTAGGTAGCTCCTACGAGCAGTACTTC
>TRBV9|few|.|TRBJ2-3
CASSEDFTDTQYF
TGTGCCAGCAGCGAGGACTTCACAGATACGCAGTATTTT
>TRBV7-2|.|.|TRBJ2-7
CASSLLGAHYEQYF
TGTGCCAGCAGCTTACTGGGGGCGCATTACGAGCAGTACTTC
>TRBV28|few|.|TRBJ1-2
CASRQQASGYTF
TGTGCCAGCAGGCAACAGGCAAGTGGCTACACCTTC
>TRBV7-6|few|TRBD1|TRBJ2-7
CASSKDRDYEQYF
TGTGCCAGCAGCAAGGACAGGGACTACGAGCAGTACTTC
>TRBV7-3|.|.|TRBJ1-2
CASSLGGASGYTF
TGTGCCAGCAGCTTAGGGGGGGCGTCCGGCTACACCTTC
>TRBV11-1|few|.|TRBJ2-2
CASTPGLLNTGELFF
TGTGCCAGCACCCCGGGACTGCTGAACACCGGGGAGCTGTTTTTT
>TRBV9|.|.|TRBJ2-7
CASSIGTAHTGEQYF
TGTGCCAGCAGCATCGGGACTGCCCACACGGGCGAGCAGTACTTC
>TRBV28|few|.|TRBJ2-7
CASSARPAGPSYEQYF
TGTGCCAGCAGCGCCAGGCCGGCGGGACCATCCTACGAGCAGTACTTC
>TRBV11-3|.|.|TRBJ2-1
CASSPFGQLSNEQFF
TGTGCCAGCAGCCCTTTTGGACAGTTAAGCAATGAGCAGTTCTTC
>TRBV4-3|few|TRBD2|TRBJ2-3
CASSRFKAGEADTQYF
TGCGCCAGCAGCCGCTTTAAAGCGGGGGAAGCAGATACGCAGTATTTT
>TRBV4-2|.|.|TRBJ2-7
CASSQEWAYYEQYF
TGTGCCAGCAGCCAAGAATGGGCTTACTACGAGCAGTACTTC
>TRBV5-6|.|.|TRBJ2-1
CASSLGQYYNEQFF
TGTGCCAGCAGCTTGGGGCAGTACTACAATGAGCAGTTCTTC
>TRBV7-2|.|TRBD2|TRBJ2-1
CASSLGLAGVLGQFF
TGTGCCAGCAGCTTAGGATTAGCGGGAGTTCTTGGGCAGTTCTTC
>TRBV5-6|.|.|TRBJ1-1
CASSFPGDNTEAFF
TGTGCCAGCAGCTTTCCGGGAGACAACACTGAAGCTTTCTTT
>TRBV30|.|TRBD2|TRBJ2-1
CACPPAGGHNEQFF
TGTGCCTGTCCTCCGGCGGGAGGACACAATGAGCAGTTCTTC
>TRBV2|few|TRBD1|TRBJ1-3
CASSIQGGGNTIYF
TGTGCCAGCAGTATACAGGGGGGAGGAAACACCATATATTTT
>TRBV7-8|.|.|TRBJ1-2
CASSPGGGGYTF
TGTGCCAGCAGCCCCGGGGGAGGTGGCTACACCTTC
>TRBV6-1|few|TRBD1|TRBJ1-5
CASSEGTGPGQPQHF
TGTGCCAGCAGTGAGGGGACAGGGCCCGGTCAGCCCCAGCATTTT
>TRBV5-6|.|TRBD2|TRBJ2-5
CASSLAAGGETQYF
TGTGCCAGCAGCTTGGCGGCGGGAGGGGAGACCCAGTACTTC
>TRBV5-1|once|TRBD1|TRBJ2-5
CASSLGDSARKETQYF
TGCGCCAGCAGCTTGGGGGACAGTGCCCGAAAAGAGACCCAGTACTTC
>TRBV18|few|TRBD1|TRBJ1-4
CASSPVVAPGQGYEKLFF
TGTGCCAGCTCACCAGTGGTTGCCCCGGGACAGGGTTATGAAAAACTGTTTTTT
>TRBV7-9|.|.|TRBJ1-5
CASSLGRGNQPQHF
TGTGCCAGCAGCTTGGGCAGGGGCAATCAGCCCCAGCATTTT
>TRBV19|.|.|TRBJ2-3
CAVSGFTDTQYF
TGTGCCGTTAGCGGTTTCACAGATACGCAGTATTTT
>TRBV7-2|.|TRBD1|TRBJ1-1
CASSYRTGRNTEAFF
TGTGCCAGCAGTTATAGGACAGGGAGGAACACTGAAGCTTTCTTT
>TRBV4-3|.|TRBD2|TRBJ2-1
CASSQDRLKRDHEQFF
TGCGCCAGCAGCCAAGACCGGTTGAAGCGGGATCATGAGCAGTTCTTC
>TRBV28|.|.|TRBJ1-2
CASSLGADIYGYTF
TGTGCCAGCAGTTTAGGAGCAGATATTTATGGCTACACCTTC
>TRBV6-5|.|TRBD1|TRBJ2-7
CASSPWGQGDEQYF
TGTGCCAGCAGTCCCTGGGGACAGGGGGACGAGCAGTACTTC
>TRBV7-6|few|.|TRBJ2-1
CASSASRLEQFF
TGTGCCAGCAGCGCCTCTAGGCTTGAGCAGTTCTTC
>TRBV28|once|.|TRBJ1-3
CASSLGDTGNTIYF
TGTGCCAGCAGTTTAGGGGACACTGGAAACACCATATATTTT
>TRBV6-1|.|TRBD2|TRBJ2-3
CASSPIAGITDTQYF
TGTGCCAGCAGTCCCATAGCGGGGATCACAGATACGCAGTATTTT
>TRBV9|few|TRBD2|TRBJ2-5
CASSVGFLAGGQETQYF
TGTGCCAGCAGCGTAGGTTTCCTAGCGGGAGGGCAGGAGACCCAGTACTTC
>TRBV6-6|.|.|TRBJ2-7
CASSYLGGGDYEQYF
TGTGCCAGCAGTTACTTGGGGGGAGGAGACTACGAGCAGTACTTC
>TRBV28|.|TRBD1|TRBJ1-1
CASSQGGETEAFF
TGTGCCAGCAGTCAGGGGGGTGAGACTGAAGCTTTCTTT
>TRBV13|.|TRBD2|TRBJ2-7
CASSLSGSIGEQYF
TGTGCCAGCAGCCTTAGCGGGAGTATTGGCGAGCAGTACTTC
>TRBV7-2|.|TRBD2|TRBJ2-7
CASSSGSSGSPYEQYF
TGTGCCAGCAGCTCAGGATCTAGCGGGAGTCCCTACGAGCAGTACTTC
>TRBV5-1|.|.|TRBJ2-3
CASLAGTQGDTQYF
TGCGCCAGCCTGGCGGGGACCCAGGGAGATACGCAGTATTTT
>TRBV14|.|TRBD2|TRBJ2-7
CASSPLAGTYEQYF
TGTGCCAGCAGCCCCTTAGCGGGAACCTACGAGCAGTACTTC
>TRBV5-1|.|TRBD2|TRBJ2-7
CASRPGETSGSYEQYF
TGCGCCAGCAGGCCCGGGGAGACTAGCGGGAGCTACGAGCAGTACTTC
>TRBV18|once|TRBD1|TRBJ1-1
CASSPTGGMNTEAFF
TGTGCCAGCTCCCCGACAGGGGGCATGAACACTGAAGCTTTCTTT
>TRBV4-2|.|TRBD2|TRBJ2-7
CASSQEPSGGYEQYF
TGTGCCAGCAGCCAAGAGCCTAGCGGGGGCTACGAGCAGTACTTC
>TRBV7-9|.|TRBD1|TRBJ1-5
CASSPGTVGNQPQHF
TGTGCCAGCAGCCCGGGGACAGTAGGCAATCAGCCCCAGCATTTT
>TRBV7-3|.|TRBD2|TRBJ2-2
CASSPSSGSTGELFF
TGTGCCAGCAGCCCATCTAGCGGGAGTACCGGGGAGCTGTTTTTT